The sequence of this T cell receptor (beta chain) was determined in a study of CD8 T cells in ankylosing spondylitis. Findings of the study overall: Several of the motif variants were reported before in synovial fluid and blood from reactive arthritis. Typical of ankylosing spondylitis blood, it appeared, was a TCR beta motif of seven to nine highly homologous variants.

Making use of molecular barcodes, quantitative 5'-RACE generated TCR beta libraries. Via MiXCR, TCRdb re-called the 5' RACE reads, giving one row per CDR3 protein. This table has 100,000 to 150,000 distinct CDR3 sequences, about an eighth appearing once. The table lists this clonotype with many counts. Its antigen is still unknown. CDR3 length equals 11 residues. The V and J ends lost 2 bases and 8 bases respectively, with 7 bases between them. From germline, CDR1 is SGHRS and CDR2 YFSETQ. Material for sequencing was blood, either unsorted or a sorted T cell fraction (not recorded which). This receptor was obtained from a female donor with ankylosing spondylitis or in good health (not recorded which). The chain is built from TRBV5-1 and TRBJ1-2; D not certain. The CDR3 DNA follows: TGCGCCAGCAGCTTAAATGGAGGCTACACCTTC. Protein: CASSLNGGYTF.